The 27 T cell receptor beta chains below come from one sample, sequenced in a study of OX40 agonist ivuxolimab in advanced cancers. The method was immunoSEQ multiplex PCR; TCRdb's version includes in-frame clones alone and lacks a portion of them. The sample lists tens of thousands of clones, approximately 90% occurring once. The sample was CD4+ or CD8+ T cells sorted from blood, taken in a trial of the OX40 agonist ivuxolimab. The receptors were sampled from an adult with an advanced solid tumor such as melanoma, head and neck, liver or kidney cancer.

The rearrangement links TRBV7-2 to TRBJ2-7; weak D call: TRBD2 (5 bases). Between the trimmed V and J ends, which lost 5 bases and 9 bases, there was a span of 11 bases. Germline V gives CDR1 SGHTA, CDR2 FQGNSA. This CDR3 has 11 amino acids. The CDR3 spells CASSEGSRQYF. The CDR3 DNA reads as TGTGCCAGCAGCGAGGGCTCTCGGCAGTACTTC.

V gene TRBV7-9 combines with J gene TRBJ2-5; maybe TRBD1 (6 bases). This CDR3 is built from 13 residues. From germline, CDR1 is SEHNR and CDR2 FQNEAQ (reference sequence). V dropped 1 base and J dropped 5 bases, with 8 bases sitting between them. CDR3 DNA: TGTGCCAGCAGCTTAGACAGGGCCGAGACCCAGTACTTC. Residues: CASSLDRAETQYF.

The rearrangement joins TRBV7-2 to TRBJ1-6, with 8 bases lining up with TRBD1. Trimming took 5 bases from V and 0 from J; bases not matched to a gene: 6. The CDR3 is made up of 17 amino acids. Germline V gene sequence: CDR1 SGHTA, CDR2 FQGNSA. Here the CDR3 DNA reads TGTGCCAGCAGCCGTAACAGGGGGAGCTCCTATAATTCACCCCTCCACTTT. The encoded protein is CASSRNRGSSYNSPLHF.

The CDR3 sequence: CASSLGVRYPEKLFF. The CDR3 DNA follows: TGTGCCAGCAGCCTAGGAGTAAGATACCCGGAAAAACTGTTTTTT. The V and J genes are TRBV27 and TRBJ1-4; D remains ambiguous. The CDR3 has 15 amino acids. Germline-derived CDR1 and CDR2 are MNHEY and SMNVEV (reference sequence). V was shortened by 6 bases and J by 8 bases, with 19 bases between the two germline ends.

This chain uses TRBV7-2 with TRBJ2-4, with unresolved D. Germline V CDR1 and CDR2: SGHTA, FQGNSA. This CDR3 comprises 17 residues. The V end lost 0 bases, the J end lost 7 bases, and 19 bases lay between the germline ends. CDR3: CASSLAGSGVGANIQYF. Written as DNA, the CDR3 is TGTGCCAGCAGCTTAGCGGGATCTGGGGTCGGTGCGAACATTCAGTACTTC. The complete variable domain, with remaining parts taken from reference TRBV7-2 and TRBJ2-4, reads GAGVSQSPSNKVTEKGKDVELRCDPISGHTALYWYRQSLGQGLEFLIYFQGNSAPDKSGLPSDRFSAERTGGSVSTLTIQRTQQEDSAVYLCASSLAGSGVGANIQYFGAGTRLSVL.

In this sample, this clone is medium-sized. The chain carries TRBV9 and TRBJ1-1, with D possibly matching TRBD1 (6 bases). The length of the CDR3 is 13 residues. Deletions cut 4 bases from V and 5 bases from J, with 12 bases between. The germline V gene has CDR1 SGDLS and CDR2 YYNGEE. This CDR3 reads CASSRGGQTEAFF. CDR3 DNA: TGTGCCAGCAGCAGAGGAGGACAGACTGAAGCTTTCTTT.

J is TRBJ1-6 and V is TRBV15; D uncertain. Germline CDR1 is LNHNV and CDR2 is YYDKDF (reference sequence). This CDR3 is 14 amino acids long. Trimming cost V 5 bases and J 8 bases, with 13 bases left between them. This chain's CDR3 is CATSPLGGYSPLHF. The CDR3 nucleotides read TGTGCCACCAGCCCCTTGGGAGGGTATTCACCCCTCCACTTT.

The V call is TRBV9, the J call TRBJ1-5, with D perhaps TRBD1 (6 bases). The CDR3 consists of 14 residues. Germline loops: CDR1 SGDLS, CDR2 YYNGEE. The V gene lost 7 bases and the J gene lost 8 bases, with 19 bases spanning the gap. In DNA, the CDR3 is TGTGCCAGCCTAGGGGGGCAAGGGGGAGAGCCCCAGCATTTT. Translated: CASLGGQGGEPQHF.

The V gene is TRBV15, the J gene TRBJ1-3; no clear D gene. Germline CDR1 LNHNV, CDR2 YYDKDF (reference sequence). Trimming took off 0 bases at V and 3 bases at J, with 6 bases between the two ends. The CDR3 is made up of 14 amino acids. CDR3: CATSRDYSGNTIYF. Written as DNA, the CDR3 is TGTGCCACCAGCAGAGATTACAGTGGAAACACCATATATTTT.

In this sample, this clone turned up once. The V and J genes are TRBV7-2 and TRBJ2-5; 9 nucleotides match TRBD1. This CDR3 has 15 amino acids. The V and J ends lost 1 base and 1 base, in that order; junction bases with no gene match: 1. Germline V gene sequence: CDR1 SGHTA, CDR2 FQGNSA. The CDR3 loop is CASSLGQGGQETQYF. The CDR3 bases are TGTGCCAGCAGCTTAGGACAGGGGGGCCAAGAGACCCAGTACTTC.

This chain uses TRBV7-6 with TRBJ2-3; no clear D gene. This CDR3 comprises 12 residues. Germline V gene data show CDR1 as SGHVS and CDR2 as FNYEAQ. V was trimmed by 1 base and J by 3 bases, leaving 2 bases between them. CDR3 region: CASSLGTDTQYF. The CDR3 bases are TGTGCCAGCAGCTTAGGTACAGATACGCAGTATTTT.

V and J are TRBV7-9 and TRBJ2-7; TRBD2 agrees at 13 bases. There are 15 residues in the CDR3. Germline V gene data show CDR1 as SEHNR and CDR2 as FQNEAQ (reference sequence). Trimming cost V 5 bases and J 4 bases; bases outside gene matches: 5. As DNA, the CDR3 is TGTGCCAGCAGCAACCCGGGACTAGCGGGATACGAGCAGTACTTC. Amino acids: CASSNPGLAGYEQYF.

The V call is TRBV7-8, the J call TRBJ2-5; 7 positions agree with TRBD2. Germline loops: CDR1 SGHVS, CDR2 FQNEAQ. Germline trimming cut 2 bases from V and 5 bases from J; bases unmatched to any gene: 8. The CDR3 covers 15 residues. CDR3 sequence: CASSLWGGSRETQYF. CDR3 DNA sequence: TGTGCCAGCAGCTTATGGGGCGGGAGTCGTGAGACCCAGTACTTC.

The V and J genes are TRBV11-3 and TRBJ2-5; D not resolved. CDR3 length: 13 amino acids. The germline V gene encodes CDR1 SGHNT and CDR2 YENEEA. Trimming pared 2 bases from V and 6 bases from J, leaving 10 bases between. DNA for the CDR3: TGTGCCAGCAGCTTAAGTGTTGAGCAGACCCAGTACTTC. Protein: CASSLSVEQTQYF.

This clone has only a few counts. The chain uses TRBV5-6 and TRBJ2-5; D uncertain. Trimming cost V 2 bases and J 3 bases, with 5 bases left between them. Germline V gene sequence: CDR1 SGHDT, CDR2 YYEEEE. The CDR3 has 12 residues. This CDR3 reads CASSLFKETQYF. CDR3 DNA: TGTGCCAGCAGCTTATTCAAAGAGACCCAGTACTTC.

The CDR3 DNA is TGTGCCTGGAGTGTACAGTCCTACGCGAACACCGGGGAGCTGTTTTTT. Translated: CAWSVQSYANTGELFF. The V gene is TRBV30, the J gene TRBJ2-2, with D unresolved. Germline CDR1 reads GTSNPN; CDR2 reads SVGIG (reference sequence). Trimming pared 0 bases from V and 0 bases from J, leaving 11 bases between. The CDR3 has 16 residues.

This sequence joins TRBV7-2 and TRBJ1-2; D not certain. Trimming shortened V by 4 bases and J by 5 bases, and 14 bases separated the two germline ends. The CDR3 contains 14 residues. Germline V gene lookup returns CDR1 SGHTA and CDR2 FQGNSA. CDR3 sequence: CASSWAHEGYGYTF. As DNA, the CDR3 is TGTGCCAGCAGCTGGGCCCATGAAGGGTATGGCTACACCTTC.

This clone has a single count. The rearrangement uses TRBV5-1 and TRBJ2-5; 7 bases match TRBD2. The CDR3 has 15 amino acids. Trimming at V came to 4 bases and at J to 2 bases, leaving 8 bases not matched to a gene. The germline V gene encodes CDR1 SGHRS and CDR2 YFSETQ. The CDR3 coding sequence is TGCGCCAGCAGCCCAGGCCTAGCGGCTCAAGAGACCCAGTACTTC. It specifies CASSPGLAAQETQYF.

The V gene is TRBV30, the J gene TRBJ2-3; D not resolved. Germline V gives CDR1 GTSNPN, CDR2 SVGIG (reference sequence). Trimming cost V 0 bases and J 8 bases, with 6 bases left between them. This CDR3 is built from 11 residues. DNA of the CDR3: TGTGCCTGGAGTGTACAAGGTACGCAGTATTTT. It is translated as CAWSVQGTQYF.

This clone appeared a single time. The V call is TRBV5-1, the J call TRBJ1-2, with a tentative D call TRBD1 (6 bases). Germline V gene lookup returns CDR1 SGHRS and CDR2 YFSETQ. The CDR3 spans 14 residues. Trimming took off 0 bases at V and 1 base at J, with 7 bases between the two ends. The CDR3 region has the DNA TGCGCCAGCAGCTTGGACAGGGTTAACTATGGCTACACCTTC. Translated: CASSLDRVNYGYTF.

CDR3 protein: CASSLQQGPNEKLFF. CDR3 coding DNA: TGTGCCAGCAGCTTACAACAGGGGCCTAATGAAAAACTGTTTTTT. The rearrangement uses TRBV7-2 and TRBJ1-4; 7 nucleotides match TRBD1. CDR1 SGHTA and CDR2 FQGNSA come from the germline V gene. Trimming cost V 2 bases and J 3 bases; bases outside gene matches: 3. The CDR3 contains 15 residues.

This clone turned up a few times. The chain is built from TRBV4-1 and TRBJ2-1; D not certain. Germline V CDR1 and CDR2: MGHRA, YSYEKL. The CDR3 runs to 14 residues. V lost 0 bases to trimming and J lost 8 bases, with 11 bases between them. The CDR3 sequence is CASSQEPHWDEQFF. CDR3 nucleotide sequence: TGCGCCAGCAGCCAAGAGCCACATTGGGATGAGCAGTTCTTC.

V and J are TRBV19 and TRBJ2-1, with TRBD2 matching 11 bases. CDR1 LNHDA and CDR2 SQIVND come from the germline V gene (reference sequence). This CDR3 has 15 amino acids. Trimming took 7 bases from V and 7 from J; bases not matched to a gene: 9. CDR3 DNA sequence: TGTGCCAGTACTCCCCTAGCGGGAGGTGGGAATGAGCAGTTCTTC. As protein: CASTPLAGGGNEQFF.

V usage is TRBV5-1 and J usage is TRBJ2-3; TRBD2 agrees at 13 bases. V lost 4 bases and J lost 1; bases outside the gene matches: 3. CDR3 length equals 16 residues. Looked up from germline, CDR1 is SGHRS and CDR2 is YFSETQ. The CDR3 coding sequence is TGCGCCAGCAGCAGGACTAGCGGGGGCCGCACAGATACGCAGTATTTT. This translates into CASSRTSGGRTDTQYF.

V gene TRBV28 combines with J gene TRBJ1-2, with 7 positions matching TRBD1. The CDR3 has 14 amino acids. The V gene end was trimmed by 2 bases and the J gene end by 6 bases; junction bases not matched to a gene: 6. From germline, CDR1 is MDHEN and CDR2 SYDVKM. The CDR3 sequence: CASSLAGQWNGYTF. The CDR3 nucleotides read TGTGCCAGCAGTTTAGCGGGACAGTGGAATGGCTACACCTTC.

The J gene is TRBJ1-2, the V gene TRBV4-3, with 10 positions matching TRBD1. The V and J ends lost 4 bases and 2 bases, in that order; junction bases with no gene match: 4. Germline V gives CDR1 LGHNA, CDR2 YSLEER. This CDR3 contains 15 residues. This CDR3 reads CASSLGQGGNYGYTF. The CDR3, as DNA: TGCGCCAGCAGCCTTGGACAGGGGGGAAACTATGGCTACACCTTC.

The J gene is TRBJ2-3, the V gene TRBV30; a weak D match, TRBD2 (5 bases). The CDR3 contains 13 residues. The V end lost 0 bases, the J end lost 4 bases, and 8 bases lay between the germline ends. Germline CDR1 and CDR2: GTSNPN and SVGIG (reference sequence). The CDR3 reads CAWSVLAADTQYF. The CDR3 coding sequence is TGTGCCTGGAGTGTGCTAGCTGCAGATACGCAGTATTTT.